A single sample is the source of the 18 T cell receptor beta chains below, sequenced in a study of early T cells in non-severe SARS-CoV-2 infection. TCRdb called the 5' RACE reads again in MiXCR, with one record for every CDR3 protein. The table shows fewer than 25,000 distinct CDR3 sequences, with approximately 4.8% occurring only once. The sequencing input was whole blood. These receptors all stem from an adult who was a healthcare worker with PCR-confirmed SARS-CoV-2 infection or an uninfected control (not recorded which).

Only a few counts were recorded for this clonotype. This rearrangement joins TRBV7-9 to TRBJ1-2; possible D gene TRBD1, 5 bases. The CDR3 is 12 residues long. CDR1 and CDR2 from the germline V gene are SEHNR and FQNEAQ (reference sequence). Trimming removed 6 bases from V and 4 bases from J, with 9 bases in between. The CDR3 loop is CASRDKLYGYTF. CDR3 sequence (DNA): TGTGCCAGCAGGGACAAGCTCTATGGCTACACCTTC.

This clonotype has ten or more counts. The chain is built from TRBV28 and TRBJ2-5; 9 positions match TRBD1. The CDR3 loop spans 14 amino acids. J gave up 5 bases and V 7 bases, and 8 bases lay outside the gene matches. Germline lookup yields CDR1 MDHEN and CDR2 SYDVKM. DNA of the CDR3: TGTGCCAGCAATCCAACAGGGGGCTACGAGACCCAGTACTTC. This translates into CASNPTGGYETQYF. Filled out from reference TRBV28 and TRBJ2-5, the complete variable domain reads DVKVTQSSRYLVKRTGEKVFLECVQDMDHENMFWYRQDPGLGLRLIYFSYDVKMKEKGDIPEGYSVSREKKERFSLILESASTNQTSMYLCASNPTGGYETQYFGPGTRLLVL.

In DNA form, the CDR3 reads TGTGCCACCAAGGACAGGGAGTATCAGCCCCAGCATTTT. Translating it yields CATKDREYQPQHF. V and J are TRBV10-3 and TRBJ1-5; 8 bases map to TRBD1. Germline CDR1 is ENHRY and CDR2 is SYGVKD. Unmatched junction bases numbered 7, after V lost 10 bases and J lost 5 bases. The CDR3 contains 13 residues.

The table lists this clonotype with many counts. This chain links TRBV18 with TRBJ1-5; 8 nucleotides line up with TRBD1. The CDR3 has 15 residues. CDR1 and CDR2 from the germline V gene are KGHSH and LQKENI. With 2 bases clipped from V and 2 bases from J, the junction kept 2 bases outside the gene matches. The CDR3 is CASSPDRGGNQPQHF. The CDR3 nucleotides read TGTGCCAGCTCACCAGACAGGGGAGGCAATCAGCCCCAGCATTTT.

Only a few counts were recorded for this clonotype. V is TRBV28 and J is TRBJ1-5, with D tentatively TRBD1 (6 bases). This CDR3 comprises 17 residues. The V and J ends lost 3 bases and 0 bases respectively, with 15 bases between them. The germline CDR1 and CDR2 sequences are MDHEN and SYDVKM. In DNA form, the CDR3 reads TGTGCCAGCAGTTTCCCAAACAGGGTCCGTAGCAATCAGCCCCAGCATTTT. As protein: CASSFPNRVRSNQPQHF.

In its sample, this clonotype was seen a few times. This sequence joins TRBV14 and TRBJ2-7; D gene unclear. CDR1 SGHDN and CDR2 FVKESK come from the germline V gene. Deletions cut 0 bases from V and 2 bases from J, with 5 bases between. The CDR3 loop spans 13 amino acids. CDR3 DNA sequence: TGTGCCAGCAGCCAAGAAGGCACCTACGAGCAGTACTTC. Its protein product is CASSQEGTYEQYF.

This clonotype was found many times. V usage is TRBV14 and J usage is TRBJ1-1, with D tentatively TRBD1 (6 bases). The V gene lost 0 bases and the J gene lost 0 bases, with 17 bases spanning the gap. This CDR3 comprises 18 residues. Per germline, CDR1 SGHDN and CDR2 FVKESK. The CDR3 region has the DNA TGTGCCAGCAGCCAAGAAAGTTACATCGGACAGATGAACACTGAAGCTTTCTTT. Translated: CASSQESYIGQMNTEAFF.

CDR3: CSARDGPNGLAGVYNEQFF. The CDR3 DNA sequence: TGCAGTGCTAGAGATGGACCCAACGGACTAGCGGGAGTTTACAATGAGCAGTTCTTC. The chain employs TRBV20-1 and TRBJ2-1; TRBD2 matches 13 bases. V was pared by 0 bases and J by 4 bases, with 12 bases of the junction left unmatched. This CDR3 is built from 19 residues. Per the germline V gene, CDR1 is DFQATT and CDR2 is SNEGSKA (reference sequence).

This clonotype was detected only a few times. The chain employs TRBV5-6 and TRBJ1-3; D is ambiguous. Per germline, CDR1 SGHDT and CDR2 YYEEEE. This CDR3 has 14 amino acids. Trimming stripped 4 bases from V and 5 bases from J, with 13 bases between. The DNA of the CDR3 is TGTGCCAGCAGCAGCCGGAGGGAACGAAACACCATATATTTT. Its translation is CASSSRRERNTIYF.

Ten or more counts support this clonotype. The J gene is TRBJ2-1, the V gene TRBV25-1; TRBD2 matches 7 bases. CDR3 size: 17 residues. Germline CDR1 reads MGHDK; CDR2 reads SYGVNS. Germline trimming cut 4 bases from V and 8 bases from J; bases unmatched to any gene: 17. This CDR3 is CASSALGRGSPSDEQFF. The CDR3, as DNA: TGTGCCAGCAGTGCCCTCGGGCGGGGGTCGCCTTCCGATGAGCAGTTCTTC.

This clonotype is labeled as medium-sized. The J gene is TRBJ1-1, the V gene TRBV7-8; TRBD1 might be the D (5 bases). Germline CDR1 SGHVS, CDR2 FQNEAQ. Trimming took off 2 bases at V and 2 bases at J, with 6 bases between the two ends. The CDR3 has 13 residues. The CDR3 is CASSLRGNTEAFF. The CDR3 bases are TGTGCCAGCAGCTTAAGGGGTAACACTGAAGCTTTCTTT.

The chain employs TRBV5-1 and TRBJ1-2; 7 bases are a match to TRBD1. The CDR3 loop spans 14 amino acids. Germline V gene lookup returns CDR1 SGHRS and CDR2 YFSETQ. Trimming took 4 bases from V and 2 from J; bases not matched to a gene: 5. CDR3 nucleotide sequence: TGCGCCAGCAGCCTAGGGACAGCAAACTATGGCTACACCTTC. Encoded protein: CASSLGTANYGYTF.

This clonotype occurred a few times. The rearrangement joins TRBV12-3 or TRBV12-4 to TRBJ2-4; D call uncertain. Trimming took 2 bases from V and 8 from J, leaving 7 bases between them. The CDR3 totals 12 residues. The chain's CDR3 is CASSLYPDIQYF. In nucleotides, the CDR3 is TGTGCCAGCAGTTTATACCCGGACATTCAGTACTTC.

This clonotype rates as medium-sized. The chain combines TRBV6-1 with TRBJ1-1, with a weak D call TRBD1 (5 bases). V lost 8 bases to trimming and J lost 3 bases, with 13 bases between them. CDR1 and CDR2 from the germline V gene are MNHNS and SASEGT. This CDR3 has 13 amino acids. The DNA of the CDR3 is TGTGCCAGCGGGGGGGTCGGTGACACTGAAGCTTTCTTT. This sequence encodes CASGGVGDTEAFF.

This clonotype was seen many times. The chain couples TRBV7-2 to TRBJ1-5; D is unresolved. CDR1 and CDR2 (germline): SGHTA, FQGNSA. There are 15 residues in the CDR3. Trimming left V 5 bases short and J 0 bases short, with 11 bases between. CDR3 in amino acids: CASSPQSNSNQPQHF. The CDR3 DNA is TGTGCCAGCAGCCCCCAGTCGAATAGCAATCAGCCCCAGCATTTT. The variable domain in full, completed from reference TRBV7-2 and TRBJ1-5, reads GAGVSQSPSNKVTEKGKDVELRCDPISGHTALYWYRQSLGQGLEFLIYFQGNSAPDKSGLPSDRFSAERTGGSVSTLTIQRTQQEDSAVYLCASSPQSNSNQPQHFGDGTRLSIL.

The gene calls are TRBV7-8 and TRBJ2-3; D remains unclear. The CDR3 extends over 16 amino acids. V shed 5 bases and J shed 3 bases, with 18 bases lying between them. Germline CDR1 reads SGHVS; CDR2 reads FQNEAQ. CDR3 DNA: TGTGCCAGCAGCGTCCGATTGGGCAGACAAACAGATACGCAGTATTTT. It translates to CASSVRLGRQTDTQYF.

The chain links TRBV2 to TRBJ1-5, with TRBD1 as a possible D gene (5 bases). V lost 3 bases and J 2 bases, leaving 11 bases between the germline ends. The germline V gene has CDR1 SNHLY and CDR2 FYNNEI. The CDR3 is 15 residues long. The CDR3 reads CASSDRVGGNQPQHF. Written as DNA, the CDR3 is TGTGCCAGCAGTGACAGGGTAGGCGGCAATCAGCCCCAGCATTTT.

This clonotype was seen ten or more times. The chain is built from TRBV28 and TRBJ2-7; 7 positions agree with TRBD1. The junction had 13 bases not matched to a gene; V was cut back by 5 bases and J by 3 bases. This CDR3 region has 16 residues. The germline gives CDR1 MDHEN, CDR2 SYDVKM. The DNA for the CDR3 is TGTGCCAGCAGTGCACCCCACGGGACAGCTAACTACGAGCAGTACTTC. It codes for CASSAPHGTANYEQYF.